What follows describes a single T cell receptor beta chain. The antigen is not known. This CDR3 comprises 16 residues. Germline CDR1 is SEHNR and CDR2 is FQNEAQ (reference sequence). V lost 2 bases to trimming and J lost 3 bases, with 16 bases between them. This sample is part of a study of response to subunit inactivated influenza vaccine. Overall study findings and caveats: T cells newly recruited by each seasonal influenza vaccination are few, the authors suggested.

TCRdb ran MiXCR on the RT-PCR reads and lists one entry per CDR3 protein. The sample lists 500,000 to 750,000 distinct CDR3 sequences; 14% were seen once. The rearrangement links TRBV7-9 to TRBJ1-1; maybe TRBD1 (5 bases). The sequence was collected from a man between 50 and 59 years old who received an inactivated influenza vaccine. The source was PBMCs from blood, collected less than 13 days after vaccination. The CDR3 DNA sequence: TGTGCCAGCAGCTTAAGGTCCGGGGCGGGGGACACTGAAGCTTTCTTT. Translating it yields CASSLRSGAGDTEAFF. The full variable domain, rest sourced from reference TRBV7-9 and TRBJ1-1, is DTGVSQNPRHKITKRGQNVTFRCDPISEHNRLYWYRQTLGQGPEFLTYFQNEAQLEKSRLLSDRFSAERPKGSFSTLEIQRTEQGDSAMYLCASSLRSGAGDTEAFFGQGTRLTVV.